Listed here are 13 T cell receptor beta chains from one sample, sequenced in a study of neurological immune-mediated disorders. Using its own MiXCR run on the 5' RACE reads, TCRdb lists one record per CDR3 protein. The profile covers around 17,000 distinct CDR3 sequences, with approximately 3.7% appearing a single time and over 20% taken by the ten largest. Sequences were obtained from CD8+ T cells from blood. The receptors were gathered from a middle-aged woman in good health.

In its sample, this clonotype was seen many times. V gene TRBV18 combines with J gene TRBJ2-1, with 7 bases aligning to TRBD1. The CDR3 has 11 amino acids. With 6 bases clipped from V and 14 bases from J, the junction kept 7 bases outside the gene matches. Germline V gene lookup returns CDR1 KGHSH and CDR2 LQKENI. CDR3 bases: TGTGCCAGCTCGCCCGACAGGGTTAAGTTCTTC. It translates to CASSPDRVKFF.

This clonotype has a count of ten or more. V is TRBV5-6 and J is TRBJ2-2; D uncertain. Germline V gene data show CDR1 as SGHDT and CDR2 as YYEEEE. V was pared by 3 bases and J by 5 bases, with 8 bases between. The CDR3 runs 13 residues. The CDR3 coding sequence is TGTGCCAGCAGCTCCTCGATGACCGGGGAGCTGTTTTTT. Its protein is CASSSSMTGELFF.

This clonotype was recorded many times. The V gene is TRBV27, the J gene TRBJ1-1; D gene ambiguous. Trimming stripped 0 bases from V and 0 bases from J, with 8 bases between. Germline V CDR1 and CDR2: MNHEY, SMNVEV (reference sequence). The CDR3 is 15 amino acids. The CDR3 sequence: CASSLSLGMNTEAFF. For the CDR3, the DNA is TGTGCCAGCAGTTTATCACTAGGGATGAACACTGAAGCTTTCTTT.

This clonotype was seen many times. The chain has TRBV10-2 and TRBJ1-2, with a weak D call TRBD1 (5 bases). Per the germline V gene, CDR1 is WSHSY and CDR2 is SAAADI. CDR3 length: 16 amino acids. Trimming pared 10 bases from V and 1 base from J, leaving 22 bases between. Here the CDR3 DNA reads TGCGCCACCACAGTAAAAGACGGGACGGATAACTATGGCTACACCTTC. Translated: CATTVKDGTDNYGYTF.

This clonotype was recorded many times. The V call is TRBV6-4, the J call TRBJ2-1; D possibly corresponds to TRBD2 (7 bases). V lost 6 bases and J 7 bases, leaving 19 bases between the germline ends. Germline V gene data show CDR1 as MRHNA and CDR2 as SNTAGT. This CDR3 is 15 amino acids long. CDR3 sequence: CASSASLGGQNEQFF. DNA for the CDR3: TGTGCCAGCAGCGCCTCGCTGGGGGGGCAGAATGAGCAGTTCTTC.

This clonotype was seen repeatedly, ten times or more. The chain recombines TRBV28 with TRBJ1-4; D not certain. The V end lost 6 bases, the J end lost 10 bases, and 15 bases lay between the germline ends. The CDR3 contains 13 residues. Germline V gene sequence: CDR1 MDHEN, CDR2 SYDVKM. The CDR3 DNA follows: TGTGCCAGCAGCCTAGACGCTGGCGGAAAACTGTTTTTT. It codes for CASSLDAGGKLFF. The variable domain in full, with the rest retrieved from reference TRBV28 and TRBJ1-4, is DVKVTQSSRYLVKRTGEKVFLECVQDMDHENMFWYRQDPGLGLRLIYFSYDVKMKEKGDIPEGYSVSREKKERFSLILESASTNQTSMYLCASSLDAGGKLFFGSGTQLSVL.

This clonotype is labeled medium-sized. V gene TRBV6-1 combines with J gene TRBJ2-3; D is perhaps TRBD2 (6 bases). The CDR3 runs to 15 residues. Trimming removed 0 bases from V and 4 bases from J, with 11 bases in between. CDR1 is MNHNS and CDR2 is SASEGT in the germline V gene. This CDR3 reads CASSEAEGGADTQYF. DNA for the CDR3: TGTGCCAGCAGTGAAGCGGAGGGCGGGGCAGATACGCAGTATTTT.

This clonotype has a count of ten or more. The rearrangement joins TRBV11-2 to TRBJ2-5; TRBD2 matches at 7 bases. There are 15 residues in the CDR3. The V segment lost 5 bases and the J segment 5 bases; nucleotides outside the gene matches: 11. The germline V gene has CDR1 SGHAT and CDR2 FQNNGV. As DNA, the CDR3 is TGTGCCAGCAGCCCCCCCGCGACTAGCTTCGAGACCCAGTACTTC. Residues: CASSPPATSFETQYF.

In its sample, this clonotype was seen many times. The chain uses TRBV7-8 and TRBJ2-1; 11 bases match TRBD2. V shed 5 bases and J 6 bases; nucleotides not matched to a gene: 6. CDR3 length: 15 amino acids. Germline assignment: CDR1 SGHVS and CDR2 FQNEAQ. CDR3 nucleotide sequence: TGTGCCAGCAGCCTCCTAGCGGGAGGCGCCAATGAGCAGTTCTTC. This codes for CASSLLAGGANEQFF.

This clonotype was counted ten times or more. The V and J genes are TRBV29-1 and TRBJ1-2; 9 nucleotides match TRBD1. The ends lost 7 bases at V and 7 bases at J; junction bases unmatched: 10. The germline V gene has CDR1 SQVTM and CDR2 ANQGSEA. The CDR3 has 13 residues. The CDR3 region has the DNA TGCAGCGCACAGGGGACAGGGAAGGCTGGCTACACCTTC. Amino acids: CSAQGTGKAGYTF. The full variable domain, with the rest looked up from reference TRBV29-1 and TRBJ1-2, is SAVISQKPSRDICQRGTSLTIQCQVDSQVTMMFWYRQQPGQSLTLIATANQGSEATYESGFVIDKFPISRPNLTFSTLTVSNMSPEDSSIYLCSAQGTGKAGYTFGSGTRLTVV.

Sample share makes this clonotype medium-sized. The rearrangement links TRBV27 to TRBJ2-3; D not resolved. CDR3 length: 13 amino acids. Looked up from germline, CDR1 is MNHEY and CDR2 is SMNVEV (reference sequence). Trimming shortened V by 0 bases and J by 4 bases, and 5 bases separated the two germline ends. The CDR3 DNA follows: TGTGCCAGCAGTTTATCCAGACCAGATACGCAGTATTTT. The encoded protein is CASSLSRPDTQYF.

This clonotype was picked up many times. The chain employs TRBV3-1 and TRBJ2-1; D is perhaps TRBD1 or TRBD2 (5 bases each). This CDR3 is 16 amino acids long. Trimming stripped 9 bases from V and 0 bases from J, with 18 bases between. Germline values: CDR1 LGHDT, CDR2 YNNKEL (reference sequence). The DNA of the CDR3 is TGTGCCAGTTCACTCGGTGGGGGAAGCTCCTACAATGAGCAGTTCTTC. This codes for CASSLGGGSSYNEQFF.

This clonotype was counted many times. The rearrangement uses TRBV4-3 and TRBJ2-7; 7 nucleotides match TRBD1. J was trimmed by 0 bases and V by 1 base; bases with no gene match: 6. The V gene's germline CDR1 is LGHNA and CDR2 YSLEER. The CDR3 has 16 residues. The CDR3 coding sequence is TGCGCCAGCAGCCAAGGACAAGGGGACAGCTCCTACGAGCAGTACTTC. The encoded protein is CASSQGQGDSSYEQYF.